Included here is one T cell receptor beta chain sequence, with context. What it binds is not known. PCR employed 60 Vbeta and 13 Jbeta primers. As originally analysed: An analysis that came later counted roughly 87 million unique TCR beta chains, around 10 million shared. Assay: immunoSEQ multiplex PCR; the TCRdb copy retains only in-frame clones and omits some. V, J and clone size are taken as reported in that table, and D and trimming were inferred from the DNA itself. The table lists some 120,000 clones, roughly three fifths of them singletons. This sample stems from a study of cytomegalovirus exposure and HLA in healthy donors. General observations from the study: Later on, an analysis tied 18,000 or so TCR beta sequences to HLA alleles at 0.05 false discovery rate. Most likely, a cluster of highly shared sequence variants arose as a sequencing artifact.

The CDR3 is made up of 14 amino acids. J was trimmed by 2 bases and V by 4 bases; bases with no gene match: 3. The V gene's germline CDR1 is SGHTA and CDR2 FQGNSA. Each donor's status was that of a healthy bone marrow donor. The rearrangement uses TRBV7-2 and TRBJ1-2, with 8 nucleotides matching TRBD1. The sequencing input was PBMCs. The origin of this receptor is a middle-aged woman in good health and CMV-seropositive. DNA for the CDR3: TGTGCCAGCAGCTATACAGGGGGAAACTATGGCTACACCTTC. It is translated as CASSYTGGNYGYTF.